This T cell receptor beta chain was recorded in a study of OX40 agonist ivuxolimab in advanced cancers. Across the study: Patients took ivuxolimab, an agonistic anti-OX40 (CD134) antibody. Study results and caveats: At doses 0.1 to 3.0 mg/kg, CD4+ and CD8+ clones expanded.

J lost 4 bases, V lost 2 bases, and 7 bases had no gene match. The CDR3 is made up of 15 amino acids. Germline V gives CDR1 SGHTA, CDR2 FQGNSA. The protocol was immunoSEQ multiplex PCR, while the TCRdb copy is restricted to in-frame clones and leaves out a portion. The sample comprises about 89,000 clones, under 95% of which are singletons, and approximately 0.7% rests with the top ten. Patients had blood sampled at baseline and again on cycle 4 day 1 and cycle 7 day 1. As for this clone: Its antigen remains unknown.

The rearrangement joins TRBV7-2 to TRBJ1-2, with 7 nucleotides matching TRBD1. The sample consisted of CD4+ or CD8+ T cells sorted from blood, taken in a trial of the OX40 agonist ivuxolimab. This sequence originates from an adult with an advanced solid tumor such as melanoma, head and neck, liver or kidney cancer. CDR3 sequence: CASSLSRQGGYGYTF. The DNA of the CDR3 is TGTGCCAGCAGCTTATCCCGACAGGGTGGCTATGGCTACACCTTC.